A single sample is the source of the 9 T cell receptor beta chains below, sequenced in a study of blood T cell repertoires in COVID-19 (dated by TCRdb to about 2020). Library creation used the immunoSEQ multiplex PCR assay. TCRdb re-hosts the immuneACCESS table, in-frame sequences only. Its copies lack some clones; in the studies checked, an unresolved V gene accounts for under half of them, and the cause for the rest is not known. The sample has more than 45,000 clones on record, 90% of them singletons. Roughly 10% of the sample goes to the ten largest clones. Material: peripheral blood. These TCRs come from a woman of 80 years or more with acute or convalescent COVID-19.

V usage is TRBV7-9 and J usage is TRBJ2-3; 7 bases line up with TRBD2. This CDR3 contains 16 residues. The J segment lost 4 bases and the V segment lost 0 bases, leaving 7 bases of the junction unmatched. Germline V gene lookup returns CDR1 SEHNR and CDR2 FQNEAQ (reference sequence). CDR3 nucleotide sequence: TGTGCCAGCAGCTTAGCAGGCGGGAGAGGCGCAGATACGCAGTATTTT. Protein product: CASSLAGGRGADTQYF. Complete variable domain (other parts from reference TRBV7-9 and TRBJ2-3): DTGVSQNPRHKITKRGQNVTFRCDPISEHNRLYWYRQTLGQGPEFLTYFQNEAQLEKSRLLSDRFSAERPKGSFSTLEIQRTEQGDSAMYLCASSLAGGRGADTQYFGPGTRLTVL.

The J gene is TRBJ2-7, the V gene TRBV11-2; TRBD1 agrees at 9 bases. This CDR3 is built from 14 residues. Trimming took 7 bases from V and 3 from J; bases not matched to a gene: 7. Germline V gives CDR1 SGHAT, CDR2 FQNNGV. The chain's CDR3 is CASNTGTGIYEQYF. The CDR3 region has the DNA TGTGCCAGCAACACCGGGACAGGGATCTACGAGCAGTACTTC.

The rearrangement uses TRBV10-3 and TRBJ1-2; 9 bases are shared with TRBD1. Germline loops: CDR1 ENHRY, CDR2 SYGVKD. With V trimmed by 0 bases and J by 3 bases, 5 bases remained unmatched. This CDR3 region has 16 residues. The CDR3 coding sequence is TGTGCCATCAGTGAGTCAAGACAGGGGGGCGACTATGGCTACACCTTC. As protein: CAISESRQGGDYGYTF.

In DNA form, the CDR3 reads TGTGCCAGCAGCCCCGGGGTAGGGGGAGAAGTACCTTACACAGATACGCAGTATTTT. Translated: CASSPGVGGEVPYTDTQYF. The chain links TRBV28 to TRBJ2-3; D is possibly TRBD1 (6 bases). This CDR3 region has 19 residues. Germline-derived CDR1 and CDR2 are MDHEN and SYDVKM. Trimming took 6 bases from V and 2 from J, leaving 27 bases between them.

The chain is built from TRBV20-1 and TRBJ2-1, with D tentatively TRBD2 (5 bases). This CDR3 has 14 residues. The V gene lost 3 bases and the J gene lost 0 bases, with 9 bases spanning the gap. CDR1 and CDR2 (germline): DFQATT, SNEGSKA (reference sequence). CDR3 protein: CSASVASSYNEQFF. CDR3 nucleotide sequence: TGCAGTGCTAGTGTAGCGAGCTCCTACAATGAGCAGTTCTTC.

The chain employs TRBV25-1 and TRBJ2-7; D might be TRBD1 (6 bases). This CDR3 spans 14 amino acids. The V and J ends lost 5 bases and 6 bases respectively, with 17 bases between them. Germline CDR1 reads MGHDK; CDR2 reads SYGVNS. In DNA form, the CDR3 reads TGTGCCAGCAGTCCCGGCCTAAGAGGGGGCGAGCAGTACTTC. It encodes CASSPGLRGGEQYF.

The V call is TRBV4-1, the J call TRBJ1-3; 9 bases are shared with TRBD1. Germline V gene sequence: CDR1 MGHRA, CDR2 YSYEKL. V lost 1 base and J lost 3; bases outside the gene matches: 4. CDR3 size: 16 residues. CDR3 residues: CASSQAGTGSGNTIYF. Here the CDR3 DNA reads TGCGCCAGCAGCCAAGCTGGGACAGGGAGTGGAAACACCATATATTTT.

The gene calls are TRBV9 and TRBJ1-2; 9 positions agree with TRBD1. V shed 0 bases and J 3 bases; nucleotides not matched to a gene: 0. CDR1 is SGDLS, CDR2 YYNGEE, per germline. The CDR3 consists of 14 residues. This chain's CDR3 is CASSVGTGDYGYTF. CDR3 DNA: TGTGCCAGCAGCGTAGGGACAGGGGACTATGGCTACACCTTC.

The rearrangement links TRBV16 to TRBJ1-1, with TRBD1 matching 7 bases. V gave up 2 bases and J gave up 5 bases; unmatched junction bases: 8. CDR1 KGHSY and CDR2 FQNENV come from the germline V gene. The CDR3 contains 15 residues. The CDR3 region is CASSQLQGLGTEAFF. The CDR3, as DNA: TGTGCCAGCAGCCAACTACAGGGGTTAGGGACTGAAGCTTTCTTT. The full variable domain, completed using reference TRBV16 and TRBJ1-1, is GEEVAQTPKHLVRGEGQKAKLYCAPIKGHSYVFWYQQVLKNEFKFLISFQNENVFDETGMPKERFSAKCLPNSPCSLEIQATKLEDSAVYFCASSQLQGLGTEAFFGQGTRLTVV.